The T cell receptor (beta chain) described here comes from a study of blood T cells in healthy people across ages. The CDR3 spans 16 residues. The trim removed 0 bases at V and 4 bases at J, leaving 5 bases unmatched. Germline-derived CDR1 and CDR2 are SGHVS and FNYEAQ. Then a second PCR, running roughly 7 to 12 cycles, was carried out with a sample-barcoded 5' primer and a J-beta primer mix. TCRdb reprocessed the 5' RACE reads with MiXCR, giving one entry per CDR3 protein. The data show fewer than 750,000 distinct CDR3 sequences, with roughly 48% seen just once and roughly 24% held by the top ten. Sequenced: blood. V usage is TRBV7-6 and J usage is TRBJ2-2, with TRBD2 matching over 7 bases. The source is a man at least 80 years old in good health. The CDR3 coding sequence is TGTGCCAGCAGCTTAGCGGGAGGGCCGCGCACCGGGGAGCTGTTTTTT. This sequence encodes CASSLAGGPRTGELFF.